This T cell receptor beta chain was identified in a study of T cells in Graves' hyperthyroidism and ophthalmopathy. Study-wide findings and caveats: The model's output predicted ophthalmopathy at a median of roughly seven months prior to onset. A model of 13 V-J pairs discriminated ophthalmopathy from stable hyperthyroidism.

This CDR3 region has 12 residues. The V gene's germline CDR1 is LNHDA and CDR2 SQIVND (reference sequence). Trimming took 8 bases from V and 1 from J, leaving 8 bases between them. Amplification of TCR beta CDR3 regions used RNA as the template. HTBI primers were employed in a first-round RT-PCR of the TCR CDR3. TCRdb processed the multiplex PCR reads anew with MiXCR; each CDR3 protein has one entry. The sample lists 730,000 or so distinct CDR3 sequences, approximately 19% occurring once. On this clonotype: What it binds is unknown.

This sequence joins TRBV19 and TRBJ1-1; D remains ambiguous. Sequenced: blood. This clonotype originated in a woman in her forties or fifties with Graves' hyperthyroidism that later progressed to Graves' ophthalmopathy. CDR3 DNA: TGTGCCAGTCTCCTGGAGAACACTGAAGCTTTCTTT. It translates to CASLLENTEAFF.